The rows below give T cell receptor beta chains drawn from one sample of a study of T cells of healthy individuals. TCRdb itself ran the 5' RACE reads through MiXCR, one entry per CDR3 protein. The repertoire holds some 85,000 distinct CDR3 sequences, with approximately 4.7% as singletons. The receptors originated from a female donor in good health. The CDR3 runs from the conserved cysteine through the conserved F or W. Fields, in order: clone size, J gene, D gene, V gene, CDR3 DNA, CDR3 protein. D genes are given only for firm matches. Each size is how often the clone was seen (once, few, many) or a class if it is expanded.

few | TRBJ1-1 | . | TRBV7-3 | TGTGCCAGCACCGACCCCCAGGGTACTGAAGCTTTCTTT | CASTDPQGTEAFF
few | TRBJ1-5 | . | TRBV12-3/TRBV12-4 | TGTGCCAGCAGTTTTCCCCTGGGGCCCCAGCATTTT | CASSFPLGPQHF
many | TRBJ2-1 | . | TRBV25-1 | TGTGCCAGCCGAGACAGGACCTCAAACAATGAGCAGTTCTTC | CASRDRTSNNEQFF
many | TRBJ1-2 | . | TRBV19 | TGTGCCAGTAGTATAGCGCTGTATTTCGGTGGCTACACCTTC | CASSIALYFGGYTF
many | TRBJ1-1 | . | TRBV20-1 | TGCAGTGCCGCGGGGGTGATGAACACTGAAGCTTTCTTT | CSAAGVMNTEAFF
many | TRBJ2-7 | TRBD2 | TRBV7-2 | TGTGCCAGCAGCTTCTCCTCCAGCATAGCGGGAGCCAGGTACGAGCAGTACTTC | CASSFSSSIAGARYEQYF
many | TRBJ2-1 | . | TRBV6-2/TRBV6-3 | TGTGCCAGCAGTATTCCGGGACTTTCCCCTGGATACAATGAGCAGTTCTTC | CASSIPGLSPGYNEQFF
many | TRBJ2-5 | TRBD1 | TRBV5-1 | TGCGCCAGCAGCAAAACAGGGGTAGTAGAGACCCAGTACTTC | CASSKTGVVETQYF
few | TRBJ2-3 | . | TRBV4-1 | TGCGCCAGCAGCCCTGACACGCCAAGCACAGATACGCAGTATTTT | CASSPDTPSTDTQYF
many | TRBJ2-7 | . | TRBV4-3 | TGCGCCAGCAGCCAAGCCTTGAGCGGGCAGGGCTACGAGCAGTACTTC | CASSQALSGQGYEQYF